The rows below give T cell receptor beta chains drawn from one sample of a study of tumor and adjacent non-tumor tissue in lung cancer. TCRdb processed the multiplex PCR reads anew with MiXCR; each CDR3 protein has one entry. The sample lists roughly 200,000 distinct CDR3 sequences; 60% to 75% were seen once. The sample comprised lung tumor tissue. The source is a man in his fifties or sixties with non-small cell lung cancer. Both conserved end residues are part of each CDR3. D genes are given only for firm matches. A row's size may be missing; if present it is once, few, many or a size class.

V	D	size	J	DNA	CDR3
TRBV4-3	NA	NA	TRBJ1-5	TGCGCCAGCAGCCAAGAAGGCCGACTCGGTCAGCCCCAGCATTTT	CASSQEGRLGQPQHF
TRBV12-3/TRBV12-4	NA	NA	TRBJ1-4	TGTGCCAGCGCGACAGGACGGCATTATGGTGAAAAACTGTTTTTT	CASATGRHYGEKLFF
TRBV11-1	NA	NA	TRBJ2-3	TGTGCCAGCAGCCCAAGTGCGGCGCGAGGGGCCACAGATACGCAGTATTTT	CASSPSAARGATDTQYF
TRBV29-1	NA	NA	TRBJ2-7	TGCAGCGTTGAAGATCGGGATCGGAGGGAAGGAGAGCAGTACTTC	CSVEDRDRREGEQYF
TRBV10-2	NA	NA	TRBJ1-1	TGCGCCAGCAGTGACGGACGGAACACTGAGGCTTTCTTT	CASSDGRNTEAFF
TRBV6-6	NA	NA	TRBJ2-7	TGTGCCAGTAGTTACTCCAGGGTGACTAGTCCTGGGGACGAGCAGTACTTC	CASSYSRVTSPGDEQYF
TRBV6-2/TRBV6-3	NA	NA	TRBJ1-1	TGTGCCAGCAATTTCGGACGGATGAACACTGAAGCTTTCTTT	CASNFGRMNTEAFF
TRBV20-1	NA	many	TRBJ1-5	TGCAGTGCTTTCCCTAGGTCGGGGTCCGGTCAGCCCCAGCATTTT	CSAFPRSGSGQPQHF
TRBV4-2	NA	NA	TRBJ2-5	NA	CASSQERSVGSGTYNEQLF
TRBV4-3	TRBD1	NA	TRBJ1-1	TGCGCCAACAGCCAAAGGACAGGGGCTGGGTTGAACTCTGAAGCTTTCTTT	CANSQRTGAGLNSEAFF
TRBV20-1	NA	NA	TRBJ2-7	TGCAGTGCTAGCCCAGACCTCTACGAGCAGTACTTC	CSASPDLYEQYF
TRBV4-3	NA	many	TRBJ2-7	TGCGCCAGCAGCCAAGAGTATCCAGGGGCGACCTACGAGCAGTACTTC	CASSQEYPGATYEQYF
TRBV6-1	TRBD1	once	TRBJ1-2	TGTGCCAGCATTGCGGGGACAGACCGGGAGTGGTACTATGGCTACACCTTC	CASIAGTDREWYYGYTF
TRBV12-3/TRBV12-4	TRBD2	NA	TRBJ2-3	TGTGACACAAGGACTAGCGGGGATACGCAGTATTTT	CDTRTSGDTQYF
TRBV30	NA	NA	TRBJ2-2	TGTGCCTGGAGAACGACACCGAACACCGGGGAGCTGTTTTTT	CAWRTTPNTGELFF
TRBV20-1	NA	many	TRBJ1-2	TGCAGTGCTTCGGACAACTATGGCTACACCTTC	CSASDNYGYTF
TRBV6-2/TRBV6-3	NA	many	TRBJ2-7	TGTGCCAGCAGTTACACCCTAGGACGCCCCACCCTCTACGAGCAGTACTTC	CASSYTLGRPTLYEQYF
TRBV11-3	TRBD2	many	TRBJ2-1	TGTGCCAGCAGCTTAGAACGGGGACTAGCGGGAGATTATAAGCCGTTCTTC	CASSLERGLAGDYKPFF
TRBV5-5	TRBD1	NA	TRBJ1-2	TGTGCCAGCAGCCCGCAGGGGGGCTATGGCTACACCTTC	CASSPQGGYGYTF
TRBV6-1	TRBD2	NA	TRBJ2-1	TGTGCCAGCAGTGGGACTAGCGGGAGAGATGAGCAGTTCTTC	CASSGTSGRDEQFF
TRBV11-2	NA	once	TRBJ2-5	TGTGCCAGCAGTCCCAGGACGGACCAAGAGACCCAGTACTTC	CASSPRTDQETQYF
TRBV20-1	TRBD1	NA	TRBJ1-2	TGCAGTGCTAATAACGTAGGGGGCATGGCTAACTATGGCTACACCTTC	CSANNVGGMANYGYTF
TRBV6-1	TRBD1	NA	TRBJ2-1	TGTGTCAACAGTCGTATCGACAGGGCATCCTACAATGAGCAGTTCTTC	CVNSRIDRASYNEQFF
TRBV12-3/TRBV12-4	NA	NA	TRBJ1-1	TGTGCCAGCAGTGTGGAGCAGGGGATAACTGAAGCTTTCTTT	CASSVEQGITEAFF
TRBV28	TRBD1	NA	TRBJ1-6	TGTGCCAGCAGTTTATCGGGGACAGGGGTTAGCTCCTATAATTCACCCCTCCACTTT	CASSLSGTGVSSYNSPLHF
TRBV30	NA	NA	TRBJ2-7	TGTGCCTGGGGGCGAGGGCCCTACGAGCAGTACTTC	CAWGRGPYEQYF
TRBV4-1	NA	few	TRBJ1-5	TGCGCCAGCAGCCAAGAGGGTGGCAATCAGCCCCAGCATTTT	CASSQEGGNQPQHF
TRBV11-3	NA	once	TRBJ2-2	TGTGCCAGCAGCTTAGAGAGAGGGGACCACGGTGAGCTGTTTTTT	CASSLERGDHGELFF
TRBV6-1	TRBD2	many	TRBJ2-3	TGTGCCAGCAGCCCTAGCGGGGGTAAAAATACGCAGTATTTT	CASSPSGGKNTQYF
TRBV12-3/TRBV12-4	NA	NA	TRBJ1-5	TGTGCCAGTGGTTTCTTCCTTGGGGGTAGCAATCAGCCCCAGCATTTT	CASGFFLGGSNQPQHF
TRBV12-3/TRBV12-4	TRBD2	few	TRBJ2-3	TGTGCCAGCAGTCGGGGACTAGCGGCTACAGATACGCAGTATTTT	CASSRGLAATDTQYF
TRBV12-3/TRBV12-4	NA	NA	TRBJ1-1	TGTGCCAGCAGTTTAGAGACGGACGGAGAAGCTTTCTTT	CASSLETDGEAFF
TRBV6-5	NA	NA	TRBJ1-2	TGTGTCAGCAGTAAGGGATCGGACTATGGCTACACCTTC	CVSSKGSDYGYTF
TRBV20-1	NA	once	TRBJ2-3	TGTAATGCTCACAGTTTAGATACGCAGTATTTT	CNAHSLDTQYF
TRBV7-3	NA	once	TRBJ1-1	TGTGCCAGCTGCTTAACTCGGGACGCAAACACTGAAGCTTTCTTT	CASCLTRDANTEAFF
TRBV20-1	TRBD1	once	TRBJ1-5	TGCAGTGCTAGTGATCCAGGGGGCAAGAATCAGCCCCAGCATTTC	CSASDPGGKNQPQHF
TRBV5-6	TRBD2	few	TRBJ2-2	TGTGCCAGCAGCGGCGGGAGCTTTGGCACCGGGGAGCTGTTTTTT	CASSGGSFGTGELFF
TRBV11-3	NA	NA	TRBJ1-3	TGTGCCAGCAGCCGAGCAGGGACCACGGGAAACACCATATATTTT	CASSRAGTTGNTIYF